The T cell receptor (beta chain) described here comes from a study of blood T cell repertoires in COVID-19. Libraries were prepared by immunoSEQ multiplex PCR; TCRdb keeps only in-frame clonotypes and omits some of them. This table holds roughly 300,000 clones, roughly 88% found once. The CDR3 is 16 residues long. Germline assignment: CDR1 LGHNA and CDR2 YSLEER. V dropped 0 bases and J dropped 0 bases, with 9 bases sitting between them. What was sequenced was peripheral blood. The gene calls are TRBV4-3 and TRBJ2-1; perhaps TRBD2 as D (5 bases). This receptor was taken from a woman between 45 and 65 years old with acute or convalescent COVID-19. In DNA, the CDR3 is TGCGCCAGCAGCCAAGATTCAGCGGTCTCCTACAATGAGCAGTTCTTC. As protein: CASSQDSAVSYNEQFF.